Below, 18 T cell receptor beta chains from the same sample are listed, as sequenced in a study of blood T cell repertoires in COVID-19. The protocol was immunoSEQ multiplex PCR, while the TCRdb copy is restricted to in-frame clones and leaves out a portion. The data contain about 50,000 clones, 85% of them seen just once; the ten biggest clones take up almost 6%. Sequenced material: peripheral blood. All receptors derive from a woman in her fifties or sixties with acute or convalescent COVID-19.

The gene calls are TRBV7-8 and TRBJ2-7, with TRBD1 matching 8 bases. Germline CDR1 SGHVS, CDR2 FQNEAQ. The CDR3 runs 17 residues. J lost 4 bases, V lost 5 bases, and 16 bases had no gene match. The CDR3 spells CASSRRIPGQVDYEQYF. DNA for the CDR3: TGTGCCAGCAGCCGTAGAATCCCGGGACAGGTGGATTACGAGCAGTACTTC.

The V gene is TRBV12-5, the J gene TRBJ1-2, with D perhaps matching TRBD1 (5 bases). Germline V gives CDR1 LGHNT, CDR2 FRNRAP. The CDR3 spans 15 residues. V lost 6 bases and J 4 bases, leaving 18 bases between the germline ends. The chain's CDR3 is CASGLRSRGTYGYTF. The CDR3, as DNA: TGTGCTAGTGGACTAAGATCACGGGGGACCTATGGCTACACCTTC.

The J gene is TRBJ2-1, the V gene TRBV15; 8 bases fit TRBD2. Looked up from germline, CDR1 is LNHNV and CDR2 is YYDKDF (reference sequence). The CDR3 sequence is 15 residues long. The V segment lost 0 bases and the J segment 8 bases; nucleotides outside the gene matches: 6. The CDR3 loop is CATSREGAGVDEQFF. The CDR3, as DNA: TGTGCCACCAGCAGAGAAGGAGCGGGAGTCGATGAGCAGTTCTTC.

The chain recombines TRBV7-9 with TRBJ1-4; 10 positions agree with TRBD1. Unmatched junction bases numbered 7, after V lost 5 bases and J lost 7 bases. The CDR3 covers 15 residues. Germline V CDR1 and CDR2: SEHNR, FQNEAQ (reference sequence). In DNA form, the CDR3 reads TGTGCCAGCAGCCCCCGGGACAGGGGATCTGAAAAACTGTTTTTT. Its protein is CASSPRDRGSEKLFF. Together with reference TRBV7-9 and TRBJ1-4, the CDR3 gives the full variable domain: DTGVSQNPRHKITKRGQNVTFRCDPISEHNRLYWYRQTLGQGPEFLTYFQNEAQLEKSRLLSDRFSAERPKGSFSTLEIQRTEQGDSAMYLCASSPRDRGSEKLFFGSGTQLSVL.

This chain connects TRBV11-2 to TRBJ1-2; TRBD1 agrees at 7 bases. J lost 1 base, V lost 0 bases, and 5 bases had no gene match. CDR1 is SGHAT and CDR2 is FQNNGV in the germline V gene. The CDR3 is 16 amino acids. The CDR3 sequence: CASSLDLGTVNYGYTF. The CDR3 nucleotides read TGTGCCAGCAGCTTAGATCTCGGGACAGTTAACTATGGCTACACCTTC.

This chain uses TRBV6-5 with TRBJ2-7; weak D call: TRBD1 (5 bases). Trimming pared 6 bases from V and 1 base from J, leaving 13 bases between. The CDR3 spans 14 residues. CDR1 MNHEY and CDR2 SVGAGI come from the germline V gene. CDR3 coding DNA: TGTGCCAGCAGCCTCGACAGCTTATCCTACGAGCAGTACTTC. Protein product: CASSLDSLSYEQYF.

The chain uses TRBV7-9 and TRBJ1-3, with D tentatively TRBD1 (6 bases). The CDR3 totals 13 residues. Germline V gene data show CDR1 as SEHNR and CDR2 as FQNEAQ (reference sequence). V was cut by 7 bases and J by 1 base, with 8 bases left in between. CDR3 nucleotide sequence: TGTGCCAGCACCCAGGGGTCTGGAAACACCATATATTTT. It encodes CASTQGSGNTIYF.

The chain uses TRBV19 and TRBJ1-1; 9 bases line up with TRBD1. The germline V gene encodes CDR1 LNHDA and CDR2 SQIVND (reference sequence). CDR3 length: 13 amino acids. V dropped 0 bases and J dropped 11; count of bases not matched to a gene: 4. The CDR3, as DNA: TGTGCCAGTAGTATAGACGGACAGGGGAGGGCTTTCTTT. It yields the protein CASSIDGQGRAFF.

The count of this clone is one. CDR3 region: CATSGGQTANTGELFF. The CDR3 nucleotides read TGTGCCACCAGTGGAGGACAGACAGCGAACACCGGGGAGCTGTTTTTT. The chain links TRBV24-1 to TRBJ2-2; D perhaps matches TRBD1 (6 bases). Germline CDR1 and CDR2: KGHDR and SFDVKD. The CDR3 spans 16 residues. V gave up 5 bases and J gave up 0 bases, with 12 bases separating them.

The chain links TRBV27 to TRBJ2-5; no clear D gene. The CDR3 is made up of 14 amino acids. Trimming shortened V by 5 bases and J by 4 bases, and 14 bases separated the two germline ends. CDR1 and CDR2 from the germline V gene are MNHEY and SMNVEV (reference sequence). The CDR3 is CASSNRRGPETQYF. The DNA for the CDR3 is TGTGCCAGCAGTAACCGGCGCGGCCCAGAGACCCAGTACTTC.

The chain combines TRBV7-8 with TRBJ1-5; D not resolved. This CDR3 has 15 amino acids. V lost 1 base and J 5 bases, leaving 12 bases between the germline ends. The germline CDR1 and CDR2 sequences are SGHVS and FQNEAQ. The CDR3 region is CASSLGGGYDQPQHF. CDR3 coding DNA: TGTGCCAGCAGCTTAGGGGGAGGATACGATCAGCCCCAGCATTTT.

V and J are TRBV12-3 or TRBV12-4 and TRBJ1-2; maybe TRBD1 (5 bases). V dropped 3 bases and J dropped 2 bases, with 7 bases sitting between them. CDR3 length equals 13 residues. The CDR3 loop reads CASSLNRNYGYTF. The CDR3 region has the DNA TGTGCCAGCAGTTTGAACAGGAACTATGGCTACACCTTC.

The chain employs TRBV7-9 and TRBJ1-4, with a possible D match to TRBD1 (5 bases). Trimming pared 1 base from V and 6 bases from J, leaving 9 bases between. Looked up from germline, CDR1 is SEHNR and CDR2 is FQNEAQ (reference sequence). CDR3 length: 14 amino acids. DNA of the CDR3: TGTGCCAGCAGCTTAGAGGGGTTGGATGAAAAACTGTTTTTT. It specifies CASSLEGLDEKLFF.

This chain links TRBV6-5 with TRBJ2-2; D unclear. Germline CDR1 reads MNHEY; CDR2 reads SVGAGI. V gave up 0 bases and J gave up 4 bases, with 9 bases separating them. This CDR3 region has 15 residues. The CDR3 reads CASSYSTVFTGELFF. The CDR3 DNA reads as TGTGCCAGCAGTTACTCAACAGTATTCACCGGGGAGCTGTTTTTT.

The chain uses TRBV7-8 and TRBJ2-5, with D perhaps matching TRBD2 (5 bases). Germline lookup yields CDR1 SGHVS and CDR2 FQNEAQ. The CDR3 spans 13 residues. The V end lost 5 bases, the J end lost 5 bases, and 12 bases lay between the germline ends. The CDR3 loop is CASSPEGRETQYF. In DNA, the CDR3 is TGTGCCAGCAGCCCCGAGGGCCGGGAGACCCAGTACTTC.

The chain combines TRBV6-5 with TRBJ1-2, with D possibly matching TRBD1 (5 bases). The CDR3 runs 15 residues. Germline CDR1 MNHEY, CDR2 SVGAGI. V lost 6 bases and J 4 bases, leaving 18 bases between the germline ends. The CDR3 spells CASSRDSGFAYGYTF. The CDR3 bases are TGTGCCAGCAGCCGAGATTCAGGGTTTGCCTATGGCTACACCTTC.

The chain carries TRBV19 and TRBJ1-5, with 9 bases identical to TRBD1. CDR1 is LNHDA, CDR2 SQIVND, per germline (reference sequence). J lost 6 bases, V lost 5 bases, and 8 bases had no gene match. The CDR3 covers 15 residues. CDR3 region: CASSSRDRDLQPQHF. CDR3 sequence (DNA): TGTGCCAGTAGTTCCCGGGACAGGGACCTTCAGCCCCAGCATTTT. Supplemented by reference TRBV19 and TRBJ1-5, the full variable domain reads DGGITQSPKYLFRKEGQNVTLSCEQNLNHDAMYWYRQDPGQGLRLIYYSQIVNDFQKGDIAEGYSVSREKKESFPLTVTSAQKNPTAFYLCASSSRDRDLQPQHFGDGTRLSIL.

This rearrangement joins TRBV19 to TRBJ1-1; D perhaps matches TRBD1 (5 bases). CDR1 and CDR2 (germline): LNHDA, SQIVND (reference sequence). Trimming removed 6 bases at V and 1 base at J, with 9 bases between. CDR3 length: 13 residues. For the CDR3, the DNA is TGTGCCAGTAGCAGGGTCCCGAACACTGAAGCTTTCTTT. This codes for CASSRVPNTEAFF. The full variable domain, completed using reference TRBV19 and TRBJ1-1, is DGGITQSPKYLFRKEGQNVTLSCEQNLNHDAMYWYRQDPGQGLRLIYYSQIVNDFQKGDIAEGYSVSREKKESFPLTVTSAQKNPTAFYLCASSRVPNTEAFFGQGTRLTVV.